Listed here are 12 T cell receptor beta chains from one sample, sequenced in a study of patients and donors after allogeneic stem cell transplantation. TCRdb reprocessed the RT-PCR reads with MiXCR, giving one entry per CDR3 protein. The sample has 900,000 to 1,000,000 distinct CDR3 sequences, under 20% seen once; the top ten hold 6%. The sequenced sample consisted of blood, either unsorted or a sorted T cell fraction (not recorded which). The receptors originated from a human donor who was either an allogeneic HSCT recipient or a stem cell or donor lymphocyte infusion donor (not recorded which). It is not recorded whose cells these are; they may come from a transplant donor.

The V call is TRBV11-3, the J call TRBJ2-2, with 9 nucleotides matching TRBD2. The V gene's germline CDR1 is SGHNT and CDR2 YENEEA. Trimming cost V 5 bases and J 5 bases; bases outside gene matches: 9. The CDR3 covers 16 residues. CDR3 nucleotides: TGTGCCAGCAGCCCCGGGACTAGCCAGCCGACCGGGGAGCTGTTTTTT. Amino acid sequence: CASSPGTSQPTGELFF.

V usage is TRBV12-3 or TRBV12-4 and J usage is TRBJ2-7; TRBD2 agrees at 9 bases. The CDR3 has 14 residues. V shed 8 bases, J shed 3 bases, and the junction held 8 bases outside the gene matches. DNA for the CDR3: TGTGCCAGCTGCAGCGGGAGGAATTACTACGAGCAGTACTTC. This codes for CASCSGRNYYEQYF.

This chain uses TRBV6-5 with TRBJ1-1; no clear D gene. With 2 bases removed from V and 0 bases from J, the gap between germline ends came to 10 bases. Germline V gene data show CDR1 as MNHEY and CDR2 as SVGAGI. The CDR3 has 15 residues. This chain's CDR3 is CASSYGPKVNTEAFF. As DNA, the CDR3 is TGTGCCAGCAGTTACGGCCCCAAGGTGAACACTGAAGCTTTCTTT.

V gene TRBV6-1 combines with J gene TRBJ1-3, with D hard to call. The ends were cut back, 1 base at V and 3 bases at J, with 10 bases in the middle. Germline CDR1 reads MNHNS; CDR2 reads SASEGT. The CDR3 loop spans 15 amino acids. The CDR3: CASSEEWQLGNTIYF. DNA for the CDR3: TGTGCCAGCAGTGAAGAATGGCAGCTTGGAAACACCATATATTTT.

The gene calls are TRBV6-1 and TRBJ2-5; 7 bases line up with TRBD2. The CDR3 consists of 18 residues. The V gene's germline CDR1 is MNHNS and CDR2 SASEGT. V shed 6 bases and J 2 bases; nucleotides not matched to a gene: 18. CDR3 sequence reads: CASSIPGEVGGLQETQYF. The CDR3 DNA reads as TGTGCCAGCAGCATCCCTGGAGAGGTCGGGGGGTTACAAGAGACCCAGTACTTC.

This clonotype was seen more than once but under ten times. The V gene is TRBV5-1, the J gene TRBJ2-3; the D gene is possibly TRBD2 (5 bases). The V end was cut by 4 bases, the J end by 6 bases, with 18 bases between. Germline lookup yields CDR1 SGHRS and CDR2 YFSETQ. CDR3 length equals 15 residues. The CDR3 reads CASSPMERSADTQYF. The DNA for the CDR3 is TGCGCCAGCAGCCCCATGGAGCGTAGCGCGGATACGCAGTATTTT.

This clonotype was observed a single time. This chain links TRBV19 with TRBJ1-5, with TRBD1 matching over 7 bases. V dropped 5 bases and J dropped 6; count of bases not matched to a gene: 4. CDR1 LNHDA and CDR2 SQIVND come from the germline V gene (reference sequence). This CDR3 has 13 amino acids. CDR3 in DNA: TGTGCCAGTAGTTCCGGGACAGCTCAGCCCCAGCATTTT. Translation gives CASSSGTAQPQHF.

V gene TRBV7-2 combines with J gene TRBJ1-4, with D possibly being TRBD1 (5 bases). The CDR3 length is 16 residues. Trimming took off 1 base at V and 0 bases at J, with 9 bases between the two ends. CDR1 and CDR2 (germline): SGHTA, FQGNSA. The CDR3 spells CASSLDGTPTNEKLFF. The CDR3 nucleotides read TGTGCCAGCAGCTTAGACGGGACCCCAACTAATGAAAAACTGTTTTTT.

This clonotype was seen a single time. The chain joins TRBV3-1 to TRBJ2-6; no firm D call. The CDR3 is 19 residues long. From germline, CDR1 is LGHDT and CDR2 YNNKEL (reference sequence). V was cut by 2 bases and J by 0 bases, with 17 bases left in between. The CDR3 spells CASSQWPDVLSSGANVLTF. The CDR3 bases are TGTGCCAGCAGCCAATGGCCGGATGTTCTGAGCTCTGGGGCCAACGTCCTGACTTTC.

This clonotype was detected only a few times. The rearrangement links TRBV24-1 to TRBJ2-1; D unclear. The germline V and J ends were trimmed by 3 bases and 4 bases, with 12 bases remaining between them. Germline V CDR1 and CDR2: KGHDR, SFDVKD. The CDR3 length is 15 residues. The CDR3 loop is CATSDTSRNYNEQFF. Here the CDR3 DNA reads TGTGCCACCAGTGATACCAGTAGGAATTACAATGAGCAGTTCTTC.

The genes are TRBV6-5 and TRBJ2-1; D not certain. V was cut by 3 bases and J by 5 bases, with 11 bases left in between. This CDR3 is 14 amino acids long. Germline lookup yields CDR1 MNHEY and CDR2 SVGAGI. The CDR3 here is CASSYHWADNEQFF. The DNA for the CDR3 is TGTGCCAGCAGTTATCACTGGGCTGACAATGAGCAGTTCTTC.

This clonotype was counted a few times. The chain recombines TRBV12-3 or TRBV12-4 with TRBJ2-1, with TRBD2 identical over 8 bases. V lost 4 bases to trimming and J lost 10 bases; unmatched junction nucleotides: 15. CDR3 length equals 16 residues. CDR3 nucleotide sequence: TGTGCCAGCAGTTCCCGAACAGGACTAGCCCATTCAGAGCAGTTCTTC. Translated: CASSSRTGLAHSEQFF.